This entry features one T cell receptor beta chain sequence. A second PCR of roughly 7 to 11 cycles used a sample-barcoded 5' primer and a J-beta primer mix. Samples each returned at least 2.5 million CDR3-containing paired-end reads. TCRdb reanalysed the 5' RACE reads using MiXCR and keeps one entry per CDR3 protein. The table includes roughly 2 million distinct CDR3 sequences, about 49% detected once. Each sample yielded at least 6 million isolated PBMCs. This sample is part of a study of blood T cells in healthy people across ages. V lost 4 bases to trimming and J lost 6 bases; unmatched junction nucleotides: 9. The CDR3 loop spans 14 amino acids. CDR1 is DFQATT and CDR2 is SNEGSKA in the germline V gene (reference sequence).

The J gene is TRBJ1-2, the V gene TRBV20-1, with 9 bases matching TRBD1. Sequences were obtained from blood. The sequence derives from a woman between 40 and 50 years old in good health. The CDR3 reads CSANRGPSLDGYTF. The CDR3 nucleotides read TGCAGTGCTAACAGGGGGCCAAGCCTCGATGGCTACACCTTC.